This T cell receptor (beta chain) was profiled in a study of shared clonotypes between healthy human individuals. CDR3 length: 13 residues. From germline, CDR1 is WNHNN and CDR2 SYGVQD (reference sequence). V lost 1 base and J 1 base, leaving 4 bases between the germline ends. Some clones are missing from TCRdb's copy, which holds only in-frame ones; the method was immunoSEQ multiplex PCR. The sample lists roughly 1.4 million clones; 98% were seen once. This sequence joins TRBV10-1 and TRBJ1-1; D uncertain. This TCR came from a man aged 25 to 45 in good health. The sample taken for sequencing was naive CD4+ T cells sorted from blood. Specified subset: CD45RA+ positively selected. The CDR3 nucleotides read TGCGCCAGCAGTGAGTTCCAGAACACTGAAGCTTTCTTT. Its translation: CASSEFQNTEAFF.